These 20 T cell receptor beta chains came from one sample sequenced in a study of T cell responses to AZD1222 COVID-19 vaccine. Measured with immunoSEQ multiplex PCR; TCRdb has only the in-frame clones, and not every one. The data contain 70,000 to 95,000 clones, roughly nine tenths of them singletons. The input for sequencing was peripheral blood, taken on day 0 of AZD1222 vaccination. These receptors were taken from an adult in good health.

The chain is built from TRBV21-1 and TRBJ1-2; TRBD1, the table's D call, was not compared with the DNA. TRBV21-1 corresponds to a pseudogene. This CDR3 region has 20 residues. In DNA form, the CDR3 reads TGTGCCAGCAGCATGTCGACAGGGCTGACGGCTATAGTCTTTTGGACGGGCTACACCTTC. The encoded protein is CASSMSTGLTAIVFWTGYTF.

V gene TRBV7-8 combines with J gene TRBJ2-3; D not resolved. Per the germline V gene, CDR1 is SGHVS and CDR2 is FQNEAQ. The CDR3 spans 15 residues. V was cut by 1 base and J by 0 bases, with 8 bases left in between. This chain's CDR3 is CASSLDGASTDTQYF. The CDR3 DNA reads as TGTGCCAGCAGCTTAGACGGAGCCAGCACAGATACGCAGTATTTT.

V usage is TRBV30 and J usage is TRBJ1-6; 10 nucleotides agree with TRBD1. Losses at the gene ends were 3 bases for V and 7 bases for J; bases not matched to a gene: 6. Germline CDR1 is GTSNPN and CDR2 is SVGIG (reference sequence). This CDR3 region has 15 residues. CDR3 DNA: TGTGCCTGGAGCGCGGGACAGGGGCCCAATTCACCCCTCCACTTT. It yields the protein CAWSAGQGPNSPLHF.

This clone appeared a few times. This chain uses TRBV7-8 with TRBJ1-2; possibly TRBD1 for D (6 bases). The germline gives CDR1 SGHVS, CDR2 FQNEAQ. Trimming cost V 2 bases and J 4 bases, with 11 bases left between them. This CDR3 is built from 14 residues. CDR3 in amino acids: CASSLNRVFYGYTF. CDR3 DNA sequence: TGTGCCAGCAGCTTAAACAGGGTATTCTATGGCTACACCTTC.

The chain recombines TRBV28 with TRBJ2-2; D is undetermined. Deletions cut 6 bases from V and 3 bases from J, with 14 bases between. This CDR3 is 15 amino acids long. CDR1 and CDR2 from the germline V gene are MDHEN and SYDVKM. CDR3 in amino acids: CASRAPGPDTGELFF. CDR3 nucleotide sequence: TGTGCCAGCAGGGCCCCGGGTCCCGACACCGGGGAGCTGTTTTTT.

The chain couples TRBV2 to TRBJ1-1, with TRBD1 matching over 9 bases. The CDR3 covers 15 residues. Unmatched junction bases numbered 4, after V lost 1 base and J lost 4 bases. Germline values: CDR1 SNHLY, CDR2 FYNNEI. The chain's CDR3 is CASSEGGQGSTEAFF. CDR3 DNA: TGTGCCAGCAGTGAAGGAGGACAGGGGAGCACTGAAGCTTTCTTT.

This chain uses TRBV7-2 with TRBJ1-5; D uncertain. The germline gives CDR1 SGHTA, CDR2 FQGNSA. The CDR3 spans 15 residues. The V and J ends lost 4 bases and 4 bases respectively, with 14 bases between them. CDR3 sequence (DNA): TGTGCCAGCAGCTCCGTGGGGTCCTCAAATCAGCCCCAGCATTTT. As protein: CASSSVGSSNQPQHF.

The V and J genes are TRBV19 and TRBJ1-5, with D unresolved. Germline CDR1 and CDR2: LNHDA and SQIVND (reference sequence). The germline V and J ends were trimmed by 6 bases and 0 bases, with 6 bases remaining between them. The CDR3 is 13 amino acids. The CDR3 DNA sequence: TGTGCCAGTAGGGATTATAGCAATCAGCCCCAGCATTTT. Protein product: CASRDYSNQPQHF. The full variable domain, in which reference TRBV19 and TRBJ1-5 provide the parts outside the CDR3, is DGGITQSPKYLFRKEGQNVTLSCEQNLNHDAMYWYRQDPGQGLRLIYYSQIVNDFQKGDIAEGYSVSREKKESFPLTVTSAQKNPTAFYLCASRDYSNQPQHFGDGTRLSIL.

The chain is built from TRBV5-1 and TRBJ1-2; the match to TRBD1 covers 7 bases. The CDR3 length is 13 residues. Trimming took 4 bases from V and 8 from J; bases not matched to a gene: 8. CDR1 and CDR2 (germline): SGHRS, YFSETQ. For the CDR3, the DNA is TGCGCCAGCAGCCCAGACAGGGCCGGCGGCTACACCTTC. Translating gives CASSPDRAGGYTF.

The chain has TRBV5-1 and TRBJ1-2; D unresolved. Germline V gene data show CDR1 as SGHRS and CDR2 as YFSETQ. The CDR3 is 13 residues long. The germline V and J ends were trimmed by 4 bases and 8 bases, with 15 bases remaining between them. The CDR3 protein is CASSPTSAGGYTF. The CDR3 DNA reads as TGCGCCAGCAGCCCGACCTCAGCGGGCGGCTACACCTTC.

This chain uses TRBV7-8 with TRBJ1-5, with TRBD1 matching over 7 bases. The CDR3 is made up of 16 amino acids. Germline V lookup: CDR1 SGHVS, CDR2 FQNEAQ. With V trimmed by 7 bases and J by 0 bases, 9 bases remained unmatched. In DNA, the CDR3 is TGTGCCAGCACCCAACACAGGGGACATAGCAATCAGCCCCAGCATTTT. Amino acid sequence: CASTQHRGHSNQPQHF.

This clone was seen only once. The gene calls are TRBV6-5 and TRBJ1-2; 9 positions match TRBD1. After removal of 5 bases from V and 5 bases from J, the junction contained 9 bases not matched to a gene. From germline, CDR1 is MNHEY and CDR2 SVGAGI. The CDR3 runs 15 residues. The CDR3 DNA sequence: TGTGCCAGCAGTAACCCGACAGGGGGGATATATGGCTACACCTTC. The encoded protein is CASSNPTGGIYGYTF.

V usage is TRBV6-2 or TRBV6-3 and J usage is TRBJ1-3; 7 nucleotides line up with TRBD1. The CDR3 contains 18 residues. Trimming at V came to 4 bases and at J to 0 bases, leaving 12 bases not matched to a gene. Germline V gives CDR1 MNHEY, CDR2 SVGEGT. The CDR3 loop reads CASSSQVLTGSSGNTIYF. In nucleotides, the CDR3 is TGTGCCAGCAGTTCCCAAGTCCTGACAGGGAGCTCTGGAAACACCATATATTTT.

This clone has only one observation. The chain recombines TRBV28 with TRBJ1-5; 11 bases are shared with TRBD1. The CDR3 extends over 16 amino acids. Looked up from germline, CDR1 is MDHEN and CDR2 is SYDVKM. J gave up 3 bases and V 3 bases, and 4 bases lay outside the gene matches. The CDR3 sequence: CASSLGTGGNNQPQHF. The CDR3 DNA reads as TGTGCCAGCAGTTTGGGGACAGGGGGAAACAATCAGCCCCAGCATTTT.

The rearrangement joins TRBV30 to TRBJ1-2, with TRBD1 identical over 8 bases. Germline-derived CDR1 and CDR2 are GTSNPN and SVGIG (reference sequence). J gave up 4 bases and V 0 bases, and 10 bases lay outside the gene matches. This CDR3 spans 16 amino acids. In DNA form, the CDR3 reads TGTGCCTGGAGTGTAGTAGGCAGGGGGCGTACCTATGGCTACACCTTC. This sequence encodes CAWSVVGRGRTYGYTF.

This sequence joins TRBV5-5 and TRBJ2-2, with D uncertain. Per the germline V gene, CDR1 is SGHKS and CDR2 is YYEKEE (reference sequence). Trimming removed 1 base from V and 0 bases from J, with 4 bases in between. This CDR3 is 14 amino acids long. The CDR3 protein is CASSLMTNTGELFF. In DNA, the CDR3 is TGTGCCAGCAGCTTGATGACGAACACCGGGGAGCTGTTTTTT.

V is TRBV9 and J is TRBJ1-2; D is ambiguous. Trimming took off 3 bases at V and 2 bases at J, with 11 bases between the two ends. Germline V gene sequence: CDR1 SGDLS, CDR2 YYNGEE. The CDR3 loop spans 14 amino acids. In DNA, the CDR3 is TGTGCCAGCAGCGAAAGCCAGCGAAACTATGGCTACACCTTC. Its protein is CASSESQRNYGYTF. Complete variable domain (other parts from reference TRBV9 and TRBJ1-2): DSGVTQTPKHLITATGQRVTLRCSPRSGDLSVYWYQQSLDQGLQFLIQYYNGEERAKGNILERFSAQQFPDLHSELNLSSLELGDSALYFCASSESQRNYGYTFGSGTRLTVV.

V and J are TRBV7-8 and TRBJ2-7, with 8 bases that match TRBD2. The germline V gene encodes CDR1 SGHVS and CDR2 FQNEAQ. The trim removed 0 bases at V and 4 bases at J, leaving 11 bases unmatched. CDR3 size: 17 residues. The CDR3 nucleotides read TGTGCCAGCAGCTTAGCGCGAAGGACCGGGGGGGGATACGAGCAGTACTTC. It translates to CASSLARRTGGGYEQYF.

The chain links TRBV9 to TRBJ1-1, with a weak D call TRBD1 (5 bases). Germline V CDR1 and CDR2: SGDLS, YYNGEE. This CDR3 is 15 amino acids long. V shed 0 bases and J shed 0 bases, with 9 bases lying between them. CDR3 sequence: CASSVGGRMNTEAFF. CDR3 nucleotides: TGTGCCAGCAGCGTAGGGGGCAGAATGAACACTGAAGCTTTCTTT.

The chain has TRBV5-1 and TRBJ1-2; D is undetermined. V lost 4 bases to trimming and J lost 8 bases, with 12 bases between them. Germline CDR1 reads SGHRS; CDR2 reads YFSETQ. This CDR3 is built from 12 residues. CDR3 region: CASSNTAEGYTF. In nucleotides, the CDR3 is TGCGCCAGCAGCAACACGGCCGAGGGCTACACCTTC.